The clone carrying this T cell receptor (beta chain) showed up just a few times. No antigen is known for it. The data stem from a study of cytomegalovirus exposure and HLA in healthy donors. The overall study: Of all 400 or so donors who were genotyped, roughly 83% belonged to the Caucasian-associated ancestry cluster.

The V and J ends lost 6 bases and 6 bases, in that order; junction bases with no gene match: 6. The CDR3 is 13 amino acids. Per the germline V gene, CDR1 is MRHNA and CDR2 is SNTAGT. Overall study findings and caveats: In an earlier analysis, about 87% or about 30%: the productive usage of most TCR beta V segments.

PCR amplification relied on 60 Vbeta primers (plus 13 Jbeta primers). Sequenced by immunoSEQ multiplex PCR; TCRdb stores in-frame clones only, minus some. The sample shows 100,000 to 150,000 clones, 74% of them seen only once. Sample: PBMCs. The origin of this receptor is a woman aged 45-60 years in good health and CMV-seropositive. The chain is built from TRBV6-4 and TRBJ2-3; the match to TRBD1 covers 7 bases. Here the CDR3 reads CASRTGPGDTQYF. For the CDR3, the DNA is TGTGCCAGCAGGACAGGGCCAGGGGATACGCAGTATTTT.